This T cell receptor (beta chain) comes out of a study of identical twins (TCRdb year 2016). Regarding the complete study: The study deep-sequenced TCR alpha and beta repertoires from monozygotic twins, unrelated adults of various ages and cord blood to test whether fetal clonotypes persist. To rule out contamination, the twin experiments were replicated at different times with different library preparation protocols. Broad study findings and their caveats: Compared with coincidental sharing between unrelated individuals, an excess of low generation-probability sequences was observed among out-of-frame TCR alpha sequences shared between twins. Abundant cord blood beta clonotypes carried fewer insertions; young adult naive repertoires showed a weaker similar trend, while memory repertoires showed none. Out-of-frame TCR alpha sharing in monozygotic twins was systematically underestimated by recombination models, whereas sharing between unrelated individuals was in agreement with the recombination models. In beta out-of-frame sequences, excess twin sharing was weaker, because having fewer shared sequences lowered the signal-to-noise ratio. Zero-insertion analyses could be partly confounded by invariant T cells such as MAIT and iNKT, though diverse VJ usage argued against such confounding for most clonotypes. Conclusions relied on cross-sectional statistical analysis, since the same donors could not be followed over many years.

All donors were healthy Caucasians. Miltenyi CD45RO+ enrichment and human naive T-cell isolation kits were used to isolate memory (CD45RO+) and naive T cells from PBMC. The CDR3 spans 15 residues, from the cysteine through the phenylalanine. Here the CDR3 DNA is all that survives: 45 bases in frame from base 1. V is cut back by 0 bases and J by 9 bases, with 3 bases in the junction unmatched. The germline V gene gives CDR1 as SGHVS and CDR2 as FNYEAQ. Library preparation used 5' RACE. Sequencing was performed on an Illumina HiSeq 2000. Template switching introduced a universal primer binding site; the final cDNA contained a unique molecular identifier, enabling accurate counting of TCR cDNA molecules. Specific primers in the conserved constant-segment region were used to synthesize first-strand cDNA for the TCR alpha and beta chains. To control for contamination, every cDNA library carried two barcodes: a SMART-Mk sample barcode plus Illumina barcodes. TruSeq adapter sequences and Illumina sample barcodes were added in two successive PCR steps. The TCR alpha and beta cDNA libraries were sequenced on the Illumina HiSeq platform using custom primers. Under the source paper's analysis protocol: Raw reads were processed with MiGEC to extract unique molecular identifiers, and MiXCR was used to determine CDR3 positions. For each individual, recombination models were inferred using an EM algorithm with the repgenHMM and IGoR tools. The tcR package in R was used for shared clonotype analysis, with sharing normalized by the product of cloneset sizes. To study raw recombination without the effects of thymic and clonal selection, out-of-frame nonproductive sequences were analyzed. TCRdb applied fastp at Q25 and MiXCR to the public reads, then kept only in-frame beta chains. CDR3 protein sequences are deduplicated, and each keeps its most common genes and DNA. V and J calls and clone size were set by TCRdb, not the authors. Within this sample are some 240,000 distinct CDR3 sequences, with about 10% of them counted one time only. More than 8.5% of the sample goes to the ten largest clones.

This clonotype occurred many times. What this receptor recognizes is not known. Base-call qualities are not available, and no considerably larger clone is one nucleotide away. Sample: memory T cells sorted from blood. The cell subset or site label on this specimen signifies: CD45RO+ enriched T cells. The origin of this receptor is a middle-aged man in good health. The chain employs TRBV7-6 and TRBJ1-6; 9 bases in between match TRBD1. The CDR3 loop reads CASSLAGTGFSPLHF. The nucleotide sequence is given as TGTGCCAGCAGCTTAGCCGGGACAGGGTTTTCACCCCTCCACTTT.